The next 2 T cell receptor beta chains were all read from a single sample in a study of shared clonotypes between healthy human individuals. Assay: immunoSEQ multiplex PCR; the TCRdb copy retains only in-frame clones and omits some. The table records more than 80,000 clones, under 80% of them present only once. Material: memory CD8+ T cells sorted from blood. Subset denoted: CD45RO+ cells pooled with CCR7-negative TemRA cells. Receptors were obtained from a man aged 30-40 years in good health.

CDR3 in DNA: TGTGCCAGTAGTATTAGGGGTAGCTCCTACAATGAGCAGTTCTTC. This gives the protein CASSIRGSSYNEQFF. The chain recombines TRBV19 with TRBJ2-1, with a tentative D call TRBD1 (5 bases). Germline V gene lookup returns CDR1 LNHDA and CDR2 SQIVND (reference sequence). Trimming shortened V by 3 bases and J by 0 bases, and 9 bases separated the two germline ends. CDR3 length: 15 amino acids.

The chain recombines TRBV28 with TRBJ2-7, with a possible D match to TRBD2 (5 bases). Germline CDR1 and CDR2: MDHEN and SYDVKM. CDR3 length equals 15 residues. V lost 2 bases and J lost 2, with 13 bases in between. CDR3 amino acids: CASSLLGRGPYEQYF. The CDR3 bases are TGTGCCAGCAGTTTACTGGGGAGAGGACCCTACGAGCAGTACTTC.